This T cell receptor (beta chain) was profiled in a study of blood T cell repertoires in COVID-19. In germline, CDR1 is SGHVS, CDR2 FQNEAQ. Deletions cut 1 base from V and 0 bases from J, with 15 bases between. The length of the CDR3 is 17 residues. Libraries were prepared by immunoSEQ multiplex PCR; TCRdb keeps only in-frame clonotypes and omits some of them. The sample holds about 13,000 clones; around nine tenths are singletons and the top ten take roughly 2.5%. The chain has TRBV7-8 and TRBJ1-1, with D hard to call. This TCR was sampled from a human donor in a cohort sampled during active COVID-19. Sequenced material: peripheral blood. The CDR3 reads CASSLDLGRIMNTEAFF. In nucleotides, the CDR3 is TGTGCCAGCAGCTTAGATCTGGGCAGAATCATGAACACTGAAGCTTTCTTT.